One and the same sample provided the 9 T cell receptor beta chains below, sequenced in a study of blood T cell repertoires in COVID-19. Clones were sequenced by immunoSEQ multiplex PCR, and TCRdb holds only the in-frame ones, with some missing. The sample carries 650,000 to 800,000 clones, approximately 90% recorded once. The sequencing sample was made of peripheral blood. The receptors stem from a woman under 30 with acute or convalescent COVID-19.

CDR3 amino acids: CASSQVLTVTDTQYF. CDR3 coding DNA: TGTGCCAGCAGCCAAGTTCTAACCGTCACAGATACGCAGTATTTT. The V and J genes are TRBV14 and TRBJ2-3; D not resolved. Germline CDR1 SGHDN, CDR2 FVKESK. The V end lost 1 base, the J end lost 2 bases, and 10 bases lay between the germline ends. This CDR3 has 15 amino acids. The full variable domain, its missing parts supplied by reference TRBV14 and TRBJ2-3, is EAGVTQFPSHSVIEKGQTVTLRCDPISGHDNLYWYRRVMGKEIKFLLHFVKESKQDESGMPNNRFLAERTGGTYSTLKVQPAELEDSGVYFCASSQVLTVTDTQYFGPGTRLTVL.

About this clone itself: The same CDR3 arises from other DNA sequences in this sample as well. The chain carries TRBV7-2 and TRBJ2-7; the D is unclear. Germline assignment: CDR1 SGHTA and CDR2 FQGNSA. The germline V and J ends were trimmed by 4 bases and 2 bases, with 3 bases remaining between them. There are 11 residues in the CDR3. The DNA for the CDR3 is TGTGCCAGCAGCTCGGCCTACGAGCAGTACTTC. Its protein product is CASSSAYEQYF. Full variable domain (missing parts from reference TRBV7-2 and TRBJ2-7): GAGVSQSPSNKVTEKGKDVELRCDPISGHTALYWYRQSLGQGLEFLIYFQGNSAPDKSGLPSDRFSAERTGGSVSTLTIQRTQQEDSAVYLCASSSAYEQYFGPGTRLTVT.

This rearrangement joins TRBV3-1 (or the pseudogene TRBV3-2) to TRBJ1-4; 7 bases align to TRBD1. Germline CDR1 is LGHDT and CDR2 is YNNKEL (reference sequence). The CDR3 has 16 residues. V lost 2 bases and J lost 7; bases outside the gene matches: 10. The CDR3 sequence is CASSQPRQGTGEKLFF. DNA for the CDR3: TGTGCCAGCAGCCAACCGAGACAGGGAACAGGTGAAAAACTGTTTTTT.

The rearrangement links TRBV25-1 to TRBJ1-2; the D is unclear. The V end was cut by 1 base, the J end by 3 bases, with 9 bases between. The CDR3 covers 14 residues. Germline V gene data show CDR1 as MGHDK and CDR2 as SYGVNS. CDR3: CASSELNTDYGYTF. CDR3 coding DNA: TGTGCCAGCAGTGAATTGAACACAGACTATGGCTACACCTTC.

As DNA, the CDR3 is TGTGCCAGCAGCTTAGCCCCGGGACTAGCGGGGGGCCTCAATGAGCAGTTCTTC. It codes for CASSLAPGLAGGLNEQFF. J is TRBJ2-1 and V is TRBV7-7; 15 nucleotides line up with TRBD2. The CDR3 totals 18 residues. Germline trimming cut 0 bases from V and 6 bases from J; bases unmatched to any gene: 6. CDR1 SSHAT and CDR2 FNYEAQ come from the germline V gene (reference sequence).

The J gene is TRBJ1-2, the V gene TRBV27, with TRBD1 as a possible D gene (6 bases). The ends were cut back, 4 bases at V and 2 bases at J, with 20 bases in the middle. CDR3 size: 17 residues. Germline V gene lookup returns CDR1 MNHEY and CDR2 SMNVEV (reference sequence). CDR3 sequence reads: CASSSHDPDRINYGYTF. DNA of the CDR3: TGTGCCAGCAGTTCACACGATCCGGACAGAATAAACTATGGCTACACCTTC.

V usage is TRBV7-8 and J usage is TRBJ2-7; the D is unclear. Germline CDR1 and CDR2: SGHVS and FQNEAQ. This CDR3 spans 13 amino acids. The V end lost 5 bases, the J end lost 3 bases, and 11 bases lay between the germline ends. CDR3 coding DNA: TGTGCCAGCAGCGTGACCCGGAGCTACGAGCAGTACTTC. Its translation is CASSVTRSYEQYF.

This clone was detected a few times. The CDR3, as DNA: TGTGCCAGTAGTACCGGGGGAGGGGGAAATCAGCCCCAGCATTTT. Translation: CASSTGGGGNQPQHF. The V and J genes are TRBV19 and TRBJ1-5, with D maybe TRBD1 (6 bases). This CDR3 is 15 amino acids long. The V end lost 4 bases, the J end lost 4 bases, and 14 bases lay between the germline ends. The germline gives CDR1 LNHDA, CDR2 SQIVND (reference sequence).

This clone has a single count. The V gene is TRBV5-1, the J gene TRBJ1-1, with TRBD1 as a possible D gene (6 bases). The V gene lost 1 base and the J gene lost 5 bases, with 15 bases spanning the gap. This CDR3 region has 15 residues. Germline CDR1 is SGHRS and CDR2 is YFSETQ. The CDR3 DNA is TGCGCCAGCAGCTTGTCCTGGGGGCGACGGACTGAAGCTTTCTTT. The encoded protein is CASSLSWGRRTEAFF.